This T cell receptor beta chain was sequenced for a study of T cell responses to AZD1222 COVID-19 vaccine. The V gene's germline CDR1 is MDHEN and CDR2 SYDVKM. The CDR3 is made up of 13 amino acids. The V gene end was trimmed by 5 bases and the J gene end by 9 bases; junction bases not matched to a gene: 8. Only in-frame clones appear in the TCRdb table, and some are missing; sequencing was by immunoSEQ multiplex PCR. The repertoire holds roughly 150,000 clones, less than 95% seen once, with roughly 6.2% in the top ten. The rearrangement links TRBV28 to TRBJ1-1; 8 bases are a match to TRBD1. Sequencing used peripheral blood, obtained 28 days after the second AZD1222 dose. The sequence was collected from an adult who received the AZD1222 COVID-19 vaccine. The CDR3 spells CASSPGQGYKAFF. The DNA of the CDR3 is TGTGCCAGCAGTCCCGGACAGGGATATAAAGCTTTCTTT.